These T cell receptor beta chains were read from a single sample in a study of T cells expressing NK-cell markers. TCRdb re-called the 5' RACE reads and gives one entry per CDR3 protein, without DNA. The sample is made up of approximately 420,000 distinct CDR3 sequences, and the top ten hold roughly 10% of it. What was sequenced was blood T cells: a sorted CD56 or NKG2C T cell subset, CD4+ or CD8+ T cells, or bulk PBMC T cells (not recorded which). The receptor source for this set is a woman between 45 and 60 years old in good health. CDR3s include the opening cysteine and the closing phenylalanine or tryptophan.

CDR3,J,V
CASSSRRLQGLQQETQYF,TRBJ2-5,TRBV7-9
CASSALAGSYNEQFF,TRBJ2-1,TRBV6-4
CASSLDRMKGADEQYF,TRBJ2-7,TRBV11-3
CASSGTGSSGANVLTF,TRBJ2-6,TRBV9
CSARDGTVGETQYF,TRBJ2-5,TRBV20-1
CSASLEGTIGGTQYF,TRBJ2-3,TRBV20-1
CASSLVQRDEQFF,TRBJ2-1,TRBV11-3
CSAGRGPAEWEKLFF,TRBJ1-4,TRBV20-1
CASIRGGAGSYEQYF,TRBJ2-7,TRBV12-3/TRBV12-4
CASSLADPYNEQFF,TRBJ2-1,TRBV12-3/TRBV12-4
CATRPSGRAAEQFF,TRBJ2-1,TRBV24-1
CASSLGGSDEQFF,TRBJ2-1,TRBV11-2
CASSLIRGSMNTEAFF,TRBJ1-1,TRBV5-1
CAWRRSWGWTGELFF,TRBJ2-2,TRBV30
CASSQSSRGGSTDTQYF,TRBJ2-3,TRBV4-2
CASPGTGNEQFF,TRBJ2-1,TRBV7-9
CASSQERKANRGYNEQFF,TRBJ2-1,TRBV3-1
CASSPGQGPKTQYF,TRBJ2-5,TRBV5-1